The present T cell receptor (beta chain) was sequenced within a study of CD4 T cells in relation to SARS-CoV-2 and coronaviruses. Study as a whole: ViraFEST: roughly ten-day antigen culture of PBMCs, then TCR beta CDR3 sequencing. General observations from the study: In roughly 61% of donors, memory CD4+ clonotypes crossrecognized SARS-CoV-2 and at least one common cold coronavirus spike.

The CDR3 is made up of 16 amino acids, end residues included. Clones were sequenced by immunoSEQ multiplex PCR, and TCRdb holds only the in-frame ones, with some missing. The table includes 9,500 to 12,000 clones, approximately 78% detected once. Unexposed donor CD4+ T cells date from about 2011-2018, before the COVID-19 pandemic. CD4+ T cells were isolated from the cells after around 10 days of culture. Cells permitting, SARS-CoV-2 S/N and four cold-coronavirus spikes were tested on unexposed-donor CD4+ T cells. The sample holds one count of this clone. Its matching antigen is unknown. It is unclear where the CDR3 begins or ends on the DNA, so no DNA is shown, and the CDR3 is as TCRdb lists it. The sample carries other DNA sequences with the same CDR3.

This rearrangement joins TRBV21-1 to TRBJ1-5; the table's D call TRBD1 went unverified against the DNA. TRBV21-1 is classified as a pseudogene. Source material: CD4+ T cells from PBMCs, cultured in vitro. The receptor was derived from a human donor in good health. The CDR3 sequence: CASSPLWGPGNQPQHF.